A selection of T cell receptor beta chains follows, all from one sample in a study of cytomegalovirus exposure and HLA in healthy donors. Assay used: immunoSEQ multiplex PCR; TCRdb lists only in-frame clones, some missing. The profile shows some 130,000 clones, 75% to 90% of them singletons. The sequencing input was PBMCs. The receptor set was obtained from a young woman in good health and CMV-seropositive. The CDR3 runs from the conserved cysteine through the conserved F or W. A D gene is named only where the DNA matches it firmly. The size of a clone is reported for some rows only, either as once, few or many, or as a class for expanded clones.

V: TRBV28
size: NA
D: NA
J: TRBJ2-5
DNA: TGTGCCAGCAGTGGGGGAGGAGAGACCCAGTACTTC
CDR3: CASSGGGETQYF

V: TRBV6-1
size: NA
D: TRBD1
J: TRBJ1-5
DNA: TGTGCCAGCAGTGAGACTCAGGGGGAAGGTCAGCCCCAGCATTTT
CDR3: CASSETQGEGQPQHF

V: TRBV5-6
size: NA
D: NA
J: TRBJ1-3
DNA: TGTGCCAGCAGCTTGTGGCTGTTCTCTGGAAACACCATATATTTT
CDR3: CASSLWLFSGNTIYF

V: TRBV4-2
size: NA
D: TRBD2
J: TRBJ2-5
DNA: TGTGCCAGCAGCCCGGGACTAGCGGAGCTTACGGGGCAGTACTTC
CDR3: CASSPGLAELTGQYF

V: TRBV28
size: NA
D: TRBD1
J: TRBJ1-5
DNA: TGTGCCAGCAGCTCGGGACAGGGTGACCAGCCCCAGCATTTT
CDR3: CASSSGQGDQPQHF

V: TRBV28
size: NA
D: NA
J: TRBJ1-5
DNA: TGTGCCAGCAGTTTAGCGGAGGGCAGTCCCCAGCATTTT
CDR3: CASSLAEGSPQHF

V: TRBV2
size: NA
D: NA
J: TRBJ2-7
DNA: TGTGCCACCACCGGGGGATCCTACGAGCAGTACTTC
CDR3: CATTGGSYEQYF

V: TRBV7-9
size: NA
D: NA
J: TRBJ1-4
DNA: TGTTCCAGCAGCTTACAGGAGGCAGTTGAAAAACTGTTTTTT
CDR3: CSSSLQEAVEKLFF

V: TRBV5-4
size: NA
D: NA
J: TRBJ2-7
DNA: TGTGCCAGCAGCCGAGACCCGACAGGATCCTACGAGCAGTACTTC
CDR3: CASSRDPTGSYEQYF

V: TRBV5-1
size: NA
D: NA
J: TRBJ1-2
DNA: TGCGCCAGCAGCTTGGGAGAGGGGGATGGCTACACCTTC
CDR3: CASSLGEGDGYTF

V: TRBV7-7
size: NA
D: TRBD1
J: TRBJ2-7
DNA: TGTGCTAGCAGCTTAGGGGGTCCGGGACAGGGGGCCGAGCAGTACTTC
CDR3: CASSLGGPGQGAEQYF

V: TRBV5-1
size: once
D: NA
J: TRBJ1-1
DNA: TGCGCCAGCAGCTTCGGGGGAGGGACTGAAGCTTTCTTT
CDR3: CASSFGGGTEAFF

V: TRBV19
size: NA
D: TRBD1
J: TRBJ1-5
DNA: TGTGCCAGTAGTACGCTCCAGGGGGCGCGGGGTCAGCCCCAGCATTTT
CDR3: CASSTLQGARGQPQHF

V: TRBV5-1
size: NA
D: TRBD1
J: TRBJ1-6
DNA: TGCGCCAGCAGCTTAACCCAGGGGGAAGGGAATTCACCCCTCCACTTT
CDR3: CASSLTQGEGNSPLHF

V: TRBV6-5
size: NA
D: NA
J: TRBJ2-1
DNA: TGTGCCAGCAGCAACGGGAGAGGGGGCTTTGAGCAGTTCTTC
CDR3: CASSNGRGGFEQFF

V: TRBV6-6
size: NA
D: NA
J: TRBJ1-1
DNA: TGTGCCAGCAGTTATTCTCGGGACACTGAAGCTTTCTTT
CDR3: CASSYSRDTEAFF

V: TRBV6-1
size: NA
D: NA
J: TRBJ2-1
DNA: TGTGCCAGCAGTGAACCCCCGTACACTGAGCAGTTCTTC
CDR3: CASSEPPYTEQFF

V: TRBV5-6
size: NA
D: NA
J: TRBJ2-1
DNA: TGTGCCAGCAGCTTTGAGGTCTTCAATGAGCAGTTCTTC
CDR3: CASSFEVFNEQFF

V: TRBV5-4
size: NA
D: TRBD2
J: TRBJ2-1
DNA: TGTGCCAGCAGTCAAGGACTAGCGGGGGCCCCTTTCAATGAGCAGTTCTTC
CDR3: CASSQGLAGAPFNEQFF

V: TRBV19
size: NA
D: NA
J: TRBJ1-2
DNA: TGTGCCAGTAGGGATATATCGGGTTCGTTCTATGGCTACACCTTC
CDR3: CASRDISGSFYGYTF

V: TRBV21-1
size: NA
D: NA
J: TRBJ1-3
DNA: TGTGCCAGCAGCAAAGCGTGGGACAGTACGACTGGAAACACCATATATTTT
CDR3: CASSKAWDSTTGNTIYF

V: TRBV7-9
size: NA
D: NA
J: TRBJ2-7
DNA: TGTGCCAGCAGCTTGCGGGGAGAGCTCCTGTACGAGCAGTACTTC
CDR3: CASSLRGELLYEQYF

V: TRBV2
size: NA
D: TRBD2
J: TRBJ2-3
DNA: TGTGCCAGCGACCTTAGCGGGAGGACAGATACGCAGTATTTT
CDR3: CASDLSGRTDTQYF

V: TRBV12-1
size: NA
D: NA
J: TRBJ1-6
DNA: TGTGCCAGCAGCTCCTCGGGGCCACGGGACACCTATTCACCCCTCCACTTT
CDR3: CASSSSGPRDTYSPLHF

V: TRBV18
size: once
D: TRBD1
J: TRBJ2-1
DNA: TGTGCCAGCTCCACTAACAGGGGTGAGCAGTTCTTC
CDR3: CASSTNRGEQFF

V: TRBV7-3
size: NA
D: NA
J: TRBJ2-7
DNA: TGTGCCAGCAGCTTAGGATCTCCAGGGAATAGCTACGAGCAGTACTTC
CDR3: CASSLGSPGNSYEQYF

V: TRBV6-6
size: NA
D: NA
J: TRBJ2-5
DNA: TGTGCCAGCAGTTACTTCCCCGGGGGAGAAGAGACCCAGTACTTC
CDR3: CASSYFPGGEETQYF

V: TRBV9
size: NA
D: NA
J: TRBJ1-1
DNA: TGTGCCAGCAGCATGAGTGGGGGCCCCACTGAAGCTTTCTTT
CDR3: CASSMSGGPTEAFF

V: TRBV7-9
size: NA
D: NA
J: TRBJ2-7
DNA: TGTGCCAGCAGCTTAGCGAAGTCGGCAGCTACAGGGTTCCAGCAGTACTTC
CDR3: CASSLAKSAATGFQQYF

V: TRBV28
size: NA
D: TRBD1
J: TRBJ1-3
DNA: TGTGCCAGCAGTTACCGGGACAGAGGAAACACCATATATTTT
CDR3: CASSYRDRGNTIYF

V: TRBV6-5
size: NA
D: NA
J: TRBJ2-5
DNA: TGTGCCAGCAGCCCCCCTCGTCCGGACGGGGGGACCCAGTACTTC
CDR3: CASSPPRPDGGTQYF

V: TRBV29-1
size: NA
D: NA
J: TRBJ2-1
DNA: TGCAGCGTTAGTAGTTCCAATGAGCAGTTCTTC
CDR3: CSVSSSNEQFF

V: TRBV2
size: NA
D: TRBD1
J: TRBJ1-1
DNA: TGTGCCAGCGGGGACAGGGAGAACACTGAAGCTTTCTTT
CDR3: CASGDRENTEAFF

V: TRBV4-2
size: NA
D: TRBD2
J: TRBJ2-4
DNA: TGTGCCAGCAGCCTTTCTGGCGGGAGTGCCAAAAACATTCAGTACTTC
CDR3: CASSLSGGSAKNIQYF

V: TRBV7-9
size: once
D: NA
J: TRBJ2-7
DNA: TGTGCCAGCAGCGGCACAGGGTACGAGCAGTACTTC
CDR3: CASSGTGYEQYF

V: TRBV5-1
size: NA
D: TRBD2
J: TRBJ2-1
DNA: TGCGCCAGCAGCTCCCTAGGCGGGGGGGGACGCGCGGGCAATGAGCAGTTCTTC
CDR3: CASSSLGGGGRAGNEQFF

V: TRBV5-1
size: NA
D: NA
J: TRBJ1-2
DNA: TGCGCCAGCAGCGTCGGGAGGGGGGAACATGGCTACACCTTC
CDR3: CASSVGRGEHGYTF

V: TRBV6-5
size: NA
D: TRBD1
J: TRBJ1-6
DNA: TGTGCCATACCCGGACAGGAAAATTCACCCCTCCACTTT
CDR3: CAIPGQENSPLHF

V: TRBV5-1
size: NA
D: NA
J: TRBJ2-7
DNA: TGCGCCAGCAGCTTGGGGGTCCCCGGGGGTGAGCAGTACTTC
CDR3: CASSLGVPGGEQYF

V: TRBV6-1
size: NA
D: TRBD1
J: TRBJ2-6
DNA: TGTGCCAGCAGGGAACAGGGGGCGGGGTCTGGGGCCAACGTCCTGACTTTC
CDR3: CASREQGAGSGANVLTF

V: TRBV18
size: NA
D: TRBD1
J: TRBJ2-5
DNA: TGTGCCAGCTCATTAGACAGGGCCCAAGAGACCCAGTACTTC
CDR3: CASSLDRAQETQYF

V: TRBV5-1
size: NA
D: TRBD1
J: TRBJ1-1
DNA: TGCGCCAGCAGCATGGACAGGGGTTTCGAAGCTTTCTTT
CDR3: CASSMDRGFEAFF

V: TRBV7-2
size: NA
D: TRBD2
J: TRBJ2-1
DNA: TGTGCCAGCAGCTTAGCACTAGCGGGGACCAAGCAGTTCTTC
CDR3: CASSLALAGTKQFF

V: TRBV7-8
size: NA
D: NA
J: TRBJ1-1
DNA: TGTGCCAGCAGCTCCCAGGGAATCGCTTTCTTT
CDR3: CASSSQGIAFF

V: TRBV14
size: NA
D: NA
J: TRBJ1-5
DNA: TGTGCCAGCAGCCGGGGGGGGCTTGGGCAGCCCCAGCATTTT
CDR3: CASSRGGLGQPQHF